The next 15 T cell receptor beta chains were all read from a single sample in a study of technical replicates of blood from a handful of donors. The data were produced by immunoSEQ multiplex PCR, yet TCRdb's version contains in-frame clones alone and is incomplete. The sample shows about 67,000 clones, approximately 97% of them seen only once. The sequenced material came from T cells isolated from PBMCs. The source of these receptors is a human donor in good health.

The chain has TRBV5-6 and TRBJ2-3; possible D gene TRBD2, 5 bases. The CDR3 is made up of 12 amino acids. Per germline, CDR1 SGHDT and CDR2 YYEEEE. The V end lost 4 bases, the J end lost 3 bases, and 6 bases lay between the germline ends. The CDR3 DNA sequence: TGTGCCAGCAGCGGCGGGACAGATACGCAGTATTTT. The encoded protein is CASSGGTDTQYF.

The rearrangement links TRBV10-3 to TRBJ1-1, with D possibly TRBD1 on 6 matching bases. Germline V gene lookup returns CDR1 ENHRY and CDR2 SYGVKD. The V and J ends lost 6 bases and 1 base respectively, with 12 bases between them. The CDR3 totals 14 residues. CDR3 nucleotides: TGTGCCATCAGCCCACAGGGCGAGAACACTGAAGCTTTCTTT. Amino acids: CAISPQGENTEAFF.

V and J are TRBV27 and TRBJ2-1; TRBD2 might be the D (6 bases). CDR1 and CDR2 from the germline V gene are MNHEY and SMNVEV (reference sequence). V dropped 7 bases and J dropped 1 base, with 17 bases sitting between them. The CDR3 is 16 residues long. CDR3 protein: CASKDRERGSYNEQFF. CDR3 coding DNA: TGTGCCAGCAAGGATCGGGAGCGTGGTTCCTACAATGAGCAGTTCTTC.

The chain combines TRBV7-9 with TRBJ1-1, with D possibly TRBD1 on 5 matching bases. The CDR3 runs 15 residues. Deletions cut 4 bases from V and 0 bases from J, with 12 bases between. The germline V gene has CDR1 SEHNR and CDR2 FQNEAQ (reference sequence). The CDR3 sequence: CASSSPGGLNTEAFF. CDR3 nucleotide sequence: TGTGCCAGCAGCTCCCCCGGGGGGTTGAACACTGAAGCTTTCTTT.

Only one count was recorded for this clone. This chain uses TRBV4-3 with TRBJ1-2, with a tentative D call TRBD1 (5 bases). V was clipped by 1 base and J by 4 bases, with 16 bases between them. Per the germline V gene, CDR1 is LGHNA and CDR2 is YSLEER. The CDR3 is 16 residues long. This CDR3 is CASSQAWGVEGYGYTF. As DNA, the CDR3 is TGCGCCAGCAGCCAAGCCTGGGGGGTAGAAGGCTATGGCTACACCTTC.

CDR3 residues: CASSAGQGASGNTIYF. CDR3 DNA sequence: TGTGCCAGCAGCGCCGGACAGGGGGCCTCTGGAAACACCATATATTTT. The V and J genes are TRBV13 and TRBJ1-3, with 11 nucleotides matching TRBD1. The CDR3 length is 16 residues. The ends lost 5 bases at V and 0 bases at J; junction bases unmatched: 3. Germline lookup yields CDR1 PRHDT and CDR2 FYEKMQ (reference sequence).

CDR3 DNA: TGCGCCAGCAGCCAAGACAGGCAAGAGACCCAGTACTTC. This sequence encodes CASSQDRQETQYF. V gene TRBV4-3 combines with J gene TRBJ2-5; no firm D call. The V end lost 0 bases, the J end lost 2 bases, and 4 bases lay between the germline ends. The CDR3 covers 13 residues. Germline V CDR1 and CDR2: LGHNA, YSLEER.

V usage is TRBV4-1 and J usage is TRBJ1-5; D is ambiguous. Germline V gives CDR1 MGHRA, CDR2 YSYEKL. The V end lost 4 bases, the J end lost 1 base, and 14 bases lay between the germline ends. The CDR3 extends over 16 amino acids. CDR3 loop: CASSLKSLRSNQPQHF. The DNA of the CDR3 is TGCGCCAGCAGCCTAAAGAGTCTGAGGAGCAATCAGCCCCAGCATTTT.

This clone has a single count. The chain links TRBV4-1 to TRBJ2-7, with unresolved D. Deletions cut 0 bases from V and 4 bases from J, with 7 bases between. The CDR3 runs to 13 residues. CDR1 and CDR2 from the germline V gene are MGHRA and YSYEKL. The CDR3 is CASSQDPRYEQYF. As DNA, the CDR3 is TGCGCCAGCAGCCAAGACCCCAGGTACGAGCAGTACTTC.

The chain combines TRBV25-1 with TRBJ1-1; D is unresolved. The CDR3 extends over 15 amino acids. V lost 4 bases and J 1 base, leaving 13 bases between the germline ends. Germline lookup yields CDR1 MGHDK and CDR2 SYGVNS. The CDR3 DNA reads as TGTGCCAGCAGTGCGTCCGAGGGTGGGAACACTGAAGCTTTCTTT. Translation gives CASSASEGGNTEAFF.

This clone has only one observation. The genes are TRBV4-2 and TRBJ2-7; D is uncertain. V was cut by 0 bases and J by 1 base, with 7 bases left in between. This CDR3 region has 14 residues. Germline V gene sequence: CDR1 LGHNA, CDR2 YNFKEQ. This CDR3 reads CASSQDPESYEQYF. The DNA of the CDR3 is TGTGCCAGCAGCCAAGACCCGGAGTCCTACGAGCAGTACTTC.

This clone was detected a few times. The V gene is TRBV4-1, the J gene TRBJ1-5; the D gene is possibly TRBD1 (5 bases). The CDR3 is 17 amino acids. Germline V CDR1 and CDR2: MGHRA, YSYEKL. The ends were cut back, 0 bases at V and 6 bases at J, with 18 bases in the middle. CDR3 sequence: CASSQEGVWEWGQPQHF. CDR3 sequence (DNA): TGCGCCAGCAGCCAAGAAGGGGTGTGGGAATGGGGTCAGCCCCAGCATTTT.

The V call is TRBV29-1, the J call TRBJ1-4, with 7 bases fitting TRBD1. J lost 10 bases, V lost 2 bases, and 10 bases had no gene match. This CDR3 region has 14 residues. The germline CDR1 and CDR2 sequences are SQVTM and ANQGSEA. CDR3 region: CSVESDRENGKLFF. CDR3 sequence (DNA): TGCAGCGTTGAAAGTGACAGGGAAAACGGAAAACTGTTTTTT. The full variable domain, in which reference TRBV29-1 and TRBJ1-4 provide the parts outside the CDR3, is SAVISQKPSRDICQRGTSLTIQCQVDSQVTMMFWYRQQPGQSLTLIATANQGSEATYESGFVIDKFPISRPNLTFSTLTVSNMSPEDSSIYLCSVESDRENGKLFFGSGTQLSVL.

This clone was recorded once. CDR3 sequence: CSVEDGTNTGELFF. Here the CDR3 DNA reads TGCAGCGTGGAGGACGGCACGAACACCGGGGAGCTGTTTTTT. The V gene is TRBV29-1, the J gene TRBJ2-2, with D maybe TRBD2 (5 bases). The germline CDR1 and CDR2 sequences are SQVTM and ANQGSEA. There are 14 residues in the CDR3. With 6 bases removed from V and 0 bases from J, the gap between germline ends came to 11 bases.

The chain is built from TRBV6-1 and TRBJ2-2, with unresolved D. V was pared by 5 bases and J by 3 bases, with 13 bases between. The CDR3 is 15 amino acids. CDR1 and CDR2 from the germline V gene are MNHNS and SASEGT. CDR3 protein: CASSLHGPDTGELFF. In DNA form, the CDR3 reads TGTGCCAGCAGTCTTCATGGTCCGGACACCGGGGAGCTGTTTTTT.